Listed below are T cell receptor beta chains from one sample, sequenced in a study of cytomegalovirus exposure and HLA in healthy donors. The assay was immunoSEQ multiplex PCR, and TCRdb's table has in-frame clones only and misses some. Here the sample spans 100,000 or so clones, about four fifths being singletons. The sample comprised PBMCs. The receptors shown here come from a man aged 25-40 years in good health and CMV-seronegative. Both conserved end residues are part of each CDR3. D genes are given only for firm matches. Size is omitted from some rows. Given values are once, few, many or a class for expanded clones.

j_call: TRBJ2-2
clone_size: .
d_call: .
v_call: TRBV5-4
cdr3_aa: CASSQKQGRGTGELFF
cdr3_nt: TGTGCCAGCAGTCAGAAACAGGGTAGGGGGACCGGGGAGCTGTTTTTT

j_call: TRBJ1-1
clone_size: .
d_call: .
v_call: TRBV21-1
cdr3_aa: CARSRDRGPDTEAFF
cdr3_nt: TGTGCCAGGAGCCGGGACAGGGGGCCGGACACTGAAGCTTTCTTT

j_call: TRBJ2-7
clone_size: .
d_call: .
v_call: TRBV18
cdr3_aa: CASSPEGKGYEQYF
cdr3_nt: TGTGCCAGCTCACCGGAGGGGAAGGGCTACGAGCAGTACTTC

j_call: TRBJ2-1
clone_size: .
d_call: .
v_call: TRBV7-9
cdr3_aa: CASSLVSGSYNEQFF
cdr3_nt: TGTGCCAGCAGCTTAGTTAGCGGCTCCTACAATGAGCAGTTCTTC

j_call: TRBJ1-5
clone_size: once
d_call: .
v_call: TRBV6-1
cdr3_aa: CASSAGMNNQPQHF
cdr3_nt: TGTGCCAGCAGCGCGGGGATGAACAATCAGCCCCAGCATTTT

j_call: TRBJ2-3
clone_size: .
d_call: TRBD1
v_call: TRBV9
cdr3_aa: CASSVRTGEGDTQYF
cdr3_nt: TGTGCCAGCAGCGTCCGGACAGGGGAAGGAGATACGCAGTATTTT

j_call: TRBJ2-7
clone_size: few
d_call: TRBD2
v_call: TRBV7-9
cdr3_aa: CASSSRRGVYEQYF
cdr3_nt: TGTGCCAGCAGCTCTAGACGGGGGGTCTACGAGCAGTACTTC

j_call: TRBJ2-7
clone_size: .
d_call: .
v_call: TRBV7-9
cdr3_aa: CASSQNSYEQYF
cdr3_nt: TGTGCCAGCAGCCAAAACTCCTACGAGCAGTACTTC

j_call: TRBJ2-1
clone_size: .
d_call: .
v_call: TRBV5-6
cdr3_aa: CASSLHGEQFF
cdr3_nt: TGTGCCAGCAGCTTGCACGGTGAGCAGTTCTTC

j_call: TRBJ2-5
clone_size: .
d_call: .
v_call: TRBV29-1
cdr3_aa: CSASEETQYF
cdr3_nt: TGCAGCGCCTCGGAAGAGACCCAGTACTTC

j_call: TRBJ2-7
clone_size: .
d_call: TRBD1
v_call: TRBV5-4
cdr3_aa: CVNEQGAHEQYF
cdr3_nt: TGTGTCAACGAACAGGGGGCCCACGAGCAGTACTTC

j_call: TRBJ2-5
clone_size: .
d_call: TRBD2
v_call: TRBV10-2
cdr3_aa: CASIGSGGAWGETQYF
cdr3_nt: TGCGCCAGCATAGGCAGCGGGGGGGCCTGGGGAGAGACCCAGTACTTC

j_call: TRBJ2-2
clone_size: .
d_call: .
v_call: TRBV21-1
cdr3_aa: CASSTGQGDTGELFF
cdr3_nt: TGTGCCAGCAGCACGGGACAGGGGGACACCGGGGAGCTGTTTTTT

j_call: TRBJ2-3
clone_size: .
d_call: TRBD1
v_call: TRBV5-1
cdr3_aa: CASRYDRDTQYF
cdr3_nt: TGCGCCAGCAGGTATGACAGGGACACGCAGTATTTT

j_call: TRBJ2-7
clone_size: .
d_call: TRBD2
v_call: TRBV7-8
cdr3_aa: CASSLRLASFYEQYF
cdr3_nt: TGTGCCAGCAGCTTAAGACTAGCGTCGTTCTACGAGCAGTACTTC

j_call: TRBJ1-2
clone_size: .
d_call: .
v_call: TRBV4-1
cdr3_aa: CASSQEQGCGYTF
cdr3_nt: TGCGCCAGCAGCCAAGAACAGGGTTGTGGCTACACCTTC

j_call: TRBJ1-3
clone_size: .
d_call: .
v_call: TRBV5-1
cdr3_aa: CASSLAPGGNTIYF
cdr3_nt: TGCGCCAGCAGCTTGGCCCCAGGGGGAAACACCATATATTTT

j_call: TRBJ2-3
clone_size: few
d_call: .
v_call: TRBV18
cdr3_aa: CASSPRVINTDTQYF
cdr3_nt: TGTGCCAGCTCACCCAGGGTTATCAACACAGATACGCAGTATTTT

j_call: TRBJ1-1
clone_size: .
d_call: .
v_call: TRBV7-9
cdr3_aa: CASSPTPGSGTEAFF
cdr3_nt: TGTGCCAGCAGCCCGACCCCGGGATCGGGTACTGAAGCTTTCTTT

j_call: TRBJ2-3
clone_size: .
d_call: .
v_call: TRBV10-2
cdr3_aa: CASILPGGTDTQYF
cdr3_nt: TGCGCCAGCATACTCCCGGGGGGCACAGATACGCAGTATTTT

j_call: TRBJ1-5
clone_size: .
d_call: .
v_call: TRBV28
cdr3_aa: CASSLGGVGNQPQHF
cdr3_nt: TGTGCCAGCAGTTTGGGGGGAGTAGGCAATCAGCCCCAGCATTTT

j_call: TRBJ2-1
clone_size: .
d_call: TRBD1
v_call: TRBV19
cdr3_aa: CASSIGQGSQGEQFF
cdr3_nt: TGTGCCAGTAGTATAGGACAGGGGTCCCAGGGTGAGCAGTTCTTC

j_call: TRBJ2-1
clone_size: .
d_call: TRBD1
v_call: TRBV29-1
cdr3_aa: CSVNKQGGFYNEQFF
cdr3_nt: TGCAGCGTAAACAAACAGGGGGGATTCTACAATGAGCAGTTCTTC

j_call: TRBJ2-7
clone_size: .
d_call: TRBD2
v_call: TRBV5-1
cdr3_aa: CASSDGTSAAYEQYF
cdr3_nt: TGCGCCAGCAGCGACGGGACTAGCGCGGCCTACGAGCAGTACTTC

j_call: TRBJ2-7
clone_size: .
d_call: TRBD2
v_call: TRBV6-6
cdr3_aa: CASSFRTSGTYEQYF
cdr3_nt: TGTGCCAGCAGTTTCAGGACTAGCGGGACCTACGAGCAGTACTTC

j_call: TRBJ2-1
clone_size: .
d_call: TRBD2
v_call: TRBV7-9
cdr3_aa: CASSPGLAGGSSYNEQFF
cdr3_nt: TGTGCCAGCAGCCCGGGACTAGCGGGAGGGAGCTCCTACAATGAGCAGTTCTTC

j_call: TRBJ2-7
clone_size: once
d_call: .
v_call: TRBV11-2
cdr3_aa: CASSLGDSFYEQYF
cdr3_nt: TGTGCCAGCAGCTTAGGTGATAGTTTCTACGAGCAGTACTTC

j_call: TRBJ2-1
clone_size: few
d_call: TRBD1
v_call: TRBV27
cdr3_aa: CASSHRGRSNEQFF
cdr3_nt: TGTGCCAGCAGTCACAGGGGGCGGAGCAATGAGCAGTTCTTC

j_call: TRBJ2-1
clone_size: .
d_call: TRBD2
v_call: TRBV19
cdr3_aa: CASIKNTKGLAGVGEQFF
cdr3_nt: TGTGCCAGTATTAAAAACACTAAGGGGCTAGCGGGAGTGGGTGAGCAGTTCTTC

j_call: TRBJ2-4
clone_size: once
d_call: TRBD2
v_call: TRBV6-4
cdr3_aa: CASRHGLAGGKNIQYF
cdr3_nt: TGTGCCAGCAGGCACGGACTAGCGGGAGGAAAAAACATTCAGTACTTC

j_call: TRBJ1-6
clone_size: .
d_call: TRBD1
v_call: TRBV6-4
cdr3_aa: CASSEGQYNSPLHF
cdr3_nt: TGTGCCAGCAGCGAGGGACAGTATAATTCACCCCTCCACTTT

j_call: TRBJ2-7
clone_size: .
d_call: .
v_call: TRBV5-4
cdr3_aa: CASSLDPGLGNEQYF
cdr3_nt: TGTGCCAGCAGCTTGGACCCAGGGTTAGGGAACGAGCAGTACTTC